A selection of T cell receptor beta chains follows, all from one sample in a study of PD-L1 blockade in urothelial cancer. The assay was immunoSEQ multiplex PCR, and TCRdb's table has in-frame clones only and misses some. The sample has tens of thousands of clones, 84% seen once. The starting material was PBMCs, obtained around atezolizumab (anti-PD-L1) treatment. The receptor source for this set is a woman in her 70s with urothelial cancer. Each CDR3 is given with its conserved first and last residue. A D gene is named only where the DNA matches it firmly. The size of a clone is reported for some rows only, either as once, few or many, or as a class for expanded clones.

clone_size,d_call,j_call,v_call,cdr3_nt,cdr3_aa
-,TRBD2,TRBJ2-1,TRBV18,TGTGCCAGCTCACCACTGGGGACTAGCTCCTACAATGAGCAGTTCTTC,CASSPLGTSSYNEQFF
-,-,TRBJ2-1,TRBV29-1,TGCAGCGTTGAAGGTCAGGTGAGACAGGACAATGAGCAGTTCTTC,CSVEGQVRQDNEQFF
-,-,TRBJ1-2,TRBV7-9,TGTGCCAGCAGCTTAGGACCCGGCAGGAACTATGGCTACACCTTC,CASSLGPGRNYGYTF
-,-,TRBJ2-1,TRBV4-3,TGCGCCAGCAGCCAAACGAGGGCTGCGAGCTCCTACAATGAGCAGTTCTTC,CASSQTRAASSYNEQFF
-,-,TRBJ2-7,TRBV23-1,TGCGCCAGCATCCTAGTGCGAGTGGTCAAATTTCATGGCGAGCAGTACTTC,CASILVRVVKFHGEQYF
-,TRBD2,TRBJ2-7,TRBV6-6,TGTGCCAGCAGCACCTCTTTAGCGGGAGAGACTTACGAGCAGTACTTC,CASSTSLAGETYEQYF
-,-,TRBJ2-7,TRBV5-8,TGTGCCAGCAGCGCACCTGGACTGCCGGCCTACGAGCAGTACTTC,CASSAPGLPAYEQYF
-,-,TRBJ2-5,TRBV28,TGTGCCAGCAGCCCGACGGGGATAGTGGCCAGGGAGGTGACCCAGTACTTC,CASSPTGIVAREVTQYF
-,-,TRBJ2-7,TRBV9,TGTGCCAGCAGCCTCGCTATCGGACGGGGGTTCTCCTACGAGCAGTACTTC,CASSLAIGRGFSYEQYF
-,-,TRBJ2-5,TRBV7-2,TGTGCCAGCAGCGGAGGCGGGGCCACGGGGCAAGAGACCCAGTACTTC,CASSGGGATGQETQYF
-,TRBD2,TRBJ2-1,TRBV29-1,TGCAGCGTTGAAACTCTAGCGGGAGGTTACAATGAGCAGTTCTTC,CSVETLAGGYNEQFF
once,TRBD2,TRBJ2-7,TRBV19,TGTGCCAGTCGCAAAACCGGGGGGGGGTCCTCCTACAAGCAGTACTTC,CASRKTGGGSSYKQYF
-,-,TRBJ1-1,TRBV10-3,TGTGCCTCGGTTGGTCAGGCGAACACTGAAGCTTTCTTT,CASVGQANTEAFF
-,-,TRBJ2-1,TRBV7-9,TGTGCCAGCAGCATGAGCGTCAATGAGCAGTTCTTC,CASSMSVNEQFF
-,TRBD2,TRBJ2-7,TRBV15,TGTGCCACCAGCAGAGATCAATTAGCGGGAGCCTACGAGCAGTACTTC,CATSRDQLAGAYEQYF
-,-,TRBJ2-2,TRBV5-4,TGTGCCAGCACCGTGGACGTGGGACACGGGGAGCTGTTTTTT,CASTVDVGHGELFF
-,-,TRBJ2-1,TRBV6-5,TGTGCCAGCAGTTACGATCCAGGGTCCTACAATGAGCAGTTCTTC,CASSYDPGSYNEQFF
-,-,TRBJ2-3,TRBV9,TGTGCCAGCAGCCCCGGGGTCACAGATACGCAGTATTTT,CASSPGVTDTQYF
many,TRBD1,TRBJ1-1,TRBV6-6,TGTGCCAGCAGTTACGCCGGGACAGGGGTCACTGAAGCTTTCTTT,CASSYAGTGVTEAFF
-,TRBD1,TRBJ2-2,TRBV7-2,TGTGCCAGCAGCCTAGATTTACCGGGACAGGTTAACACCGGGGAGCTGTTTTTT,CASSLDLPGQVNTGELFF
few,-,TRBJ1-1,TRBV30,TGTGCCTGGAGGCTTGGCCTGAACACTGAAGCTTTCTTT,CAWRLGLNTEAFF
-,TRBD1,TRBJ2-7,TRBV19,TGTGCCAGTACTCCTGGGACAGGGGATCAATACGAGCAGTACTTC,CASTPGTGDQYEQYF
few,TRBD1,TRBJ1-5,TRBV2,TGTGCCAGCAGTGGACCGGGACAGGGAGCTCAGCCCCAGCATTTT,CASSGPGQGAQPQHF
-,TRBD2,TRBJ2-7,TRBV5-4,TGTGCCAGCAGCTTGGGCACCCTAAGACAGCGGGGGGTAATGTACGAGCAGTACTTC,CASSLGTLRQRGVMYEQYF
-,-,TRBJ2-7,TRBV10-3,TGTGCCACCAACTCCTACGAGCAGTACTTC,CATNSYEQYF